This T cell receptor beta chain was captured in a study of cytomegalovirus exposure and HLA in healthy donors. Overall study context: Out of about 179 million T cells, an earlier analysis found about 100 million unique TCR beta sequences in total.

From germline, CDR1 is SGHVS and CDR2 FNYEAQ. V trimming: 1 base; J trimming: 2 bases; junction bases outside the gene matches: 3. This CDR3 region has 15 residues. Findings and caveats of the study: Presence/absence analyses treated sequencing depth as roughly uniform across donors. Follow-up analysis later connected one missense variant in DCLRE1C with trimming of TCR beta V- and J-genes.

It was with 60 Vbeta and 13 Jbeta primers that the PCR ran. TCRdb keeps only in-frame clones here, not all; method: immunoSEQ multiplex PCR. The sample contains fewer than 140,000 clones, about 75% of which appear only once. Worth noting for this clone: Antigen specificity is unknown.

The chain employs TRBV7-6 and TRBJ2-3; TRBD2 agrees at 7 bases. This TCR was recovered from a middle-aged man in good health and CMV-seronegative. Sample: PBMCs. CDR3 protein: CASSLGGGYTDTQYF. The CDR3 nucleotides read TGTGCCAGCAGCTTAGGGGGGGGTTACACAGATACGCAGTATTTT.